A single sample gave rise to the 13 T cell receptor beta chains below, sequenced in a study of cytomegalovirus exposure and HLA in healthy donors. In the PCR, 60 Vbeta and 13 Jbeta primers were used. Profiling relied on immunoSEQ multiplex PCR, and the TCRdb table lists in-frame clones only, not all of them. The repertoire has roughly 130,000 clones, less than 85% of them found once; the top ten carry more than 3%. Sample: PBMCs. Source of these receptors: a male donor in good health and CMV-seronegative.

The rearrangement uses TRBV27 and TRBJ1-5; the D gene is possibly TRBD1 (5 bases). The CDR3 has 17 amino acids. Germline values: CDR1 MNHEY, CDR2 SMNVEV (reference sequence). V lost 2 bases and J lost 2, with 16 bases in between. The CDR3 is CASSLGAGGPGNQPQHF. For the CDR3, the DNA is TGTGCCAGCAGTTTAGGGGCAGGTGGACCGGGCAATCAGCCCCAGCATTTT.

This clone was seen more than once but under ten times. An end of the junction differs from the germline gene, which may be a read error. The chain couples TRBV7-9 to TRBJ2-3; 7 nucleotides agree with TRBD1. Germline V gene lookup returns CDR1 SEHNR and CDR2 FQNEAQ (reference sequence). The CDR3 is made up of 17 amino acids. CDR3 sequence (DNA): TGTTCCAGCAGCCAAACAAGGGACAGATCTAGCACAGATACGCAGTATTTT. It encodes CSSSQTRDRSSTDTQYF.

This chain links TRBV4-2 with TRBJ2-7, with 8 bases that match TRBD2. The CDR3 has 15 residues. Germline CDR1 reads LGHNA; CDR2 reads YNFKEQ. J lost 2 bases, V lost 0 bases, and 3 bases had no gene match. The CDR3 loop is CASSQDPGGAYEQYF. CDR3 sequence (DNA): TGTGCCAGCAGCCAAGATCCGGGGGGGGCCTACGAGCAGTACTTC.

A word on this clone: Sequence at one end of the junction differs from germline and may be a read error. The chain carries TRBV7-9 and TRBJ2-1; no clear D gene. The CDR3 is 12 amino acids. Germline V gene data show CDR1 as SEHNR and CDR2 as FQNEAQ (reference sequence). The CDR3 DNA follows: TGTTCCAGCAGCTTCCCCGGGAATGAGCAGTTCTTC. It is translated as CSSSFPGNEQFF.

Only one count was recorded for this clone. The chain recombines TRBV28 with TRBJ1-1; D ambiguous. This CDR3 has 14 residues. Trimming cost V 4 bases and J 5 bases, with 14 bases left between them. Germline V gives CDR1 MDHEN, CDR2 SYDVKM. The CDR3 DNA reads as TGTGCCAGCAGTTCGCCCTCCAAGAGGACTGAAGCTTTCTTT. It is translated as CASSSPSKRTEAFF.

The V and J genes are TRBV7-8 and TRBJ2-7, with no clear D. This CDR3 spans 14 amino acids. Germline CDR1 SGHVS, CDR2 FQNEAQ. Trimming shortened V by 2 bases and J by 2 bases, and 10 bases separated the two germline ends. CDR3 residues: CASSLTGVTYEQYF. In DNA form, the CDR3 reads TGTGCCAGCAGCTTAACGGGTGTGACCTACGAGCAGTACTTC. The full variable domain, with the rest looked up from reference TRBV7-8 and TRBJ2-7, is GAGVSQSPRYKVAKRGQDVALRCDPISGHVSLFWYQQALGQGPEFLTYFQNEAQLDKSGLPSDRFFAERPEGSVSTLKIQRTQQEDSAVYLCASSLTGVTYEQYFGPGTRLTVT.

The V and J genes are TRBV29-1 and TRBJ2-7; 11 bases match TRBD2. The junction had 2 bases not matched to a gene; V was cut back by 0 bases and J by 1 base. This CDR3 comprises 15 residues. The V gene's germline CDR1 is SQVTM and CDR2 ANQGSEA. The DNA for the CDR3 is TGCAGCGTTGAAGAAGGACTAGCGGGTTCCTACGAGCAGTACTTC. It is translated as CSVEEGLAGSYEQYF.

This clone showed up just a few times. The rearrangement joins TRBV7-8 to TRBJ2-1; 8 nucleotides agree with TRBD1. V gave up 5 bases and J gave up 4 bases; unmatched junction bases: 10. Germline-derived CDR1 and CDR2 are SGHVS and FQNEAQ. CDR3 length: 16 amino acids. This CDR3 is CASSPTGQGGYNEQFF. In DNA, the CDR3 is TGTGCCAGCAGCCCAACAGGACAGGGTGGATACAATGAGCAGTTCTTC.

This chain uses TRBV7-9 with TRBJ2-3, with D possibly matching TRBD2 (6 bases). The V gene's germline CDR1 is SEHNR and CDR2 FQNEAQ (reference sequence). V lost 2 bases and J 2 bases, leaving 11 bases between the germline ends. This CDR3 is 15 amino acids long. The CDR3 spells CASSLRLDSTDTQYF. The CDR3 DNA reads TGTGCCAGCAGCTTAAGACTAGACTCCACAGATACGCAGTATTTT.

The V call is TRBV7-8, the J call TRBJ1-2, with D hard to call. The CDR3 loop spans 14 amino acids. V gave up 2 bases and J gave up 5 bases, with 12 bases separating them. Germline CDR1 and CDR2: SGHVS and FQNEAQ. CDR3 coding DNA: TGTGCCAGCAGCTTATTTGAGACAACATATGGCTACACCTTC. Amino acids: CASSLFETTYGYTF.

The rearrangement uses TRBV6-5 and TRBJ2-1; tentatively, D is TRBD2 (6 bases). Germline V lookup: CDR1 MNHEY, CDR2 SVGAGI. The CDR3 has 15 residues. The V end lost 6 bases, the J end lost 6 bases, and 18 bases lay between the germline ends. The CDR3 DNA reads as TGTGCCAGCAGAACGACGGGAGTGGGGTCCAATGAGCAGTTCTTC. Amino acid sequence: CASRTTGVGSNEQFF.

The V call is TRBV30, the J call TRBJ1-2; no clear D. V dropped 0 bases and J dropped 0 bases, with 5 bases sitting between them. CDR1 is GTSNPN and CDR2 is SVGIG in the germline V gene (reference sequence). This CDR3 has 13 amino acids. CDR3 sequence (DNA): TGTGCCTGGAGTGTAACTCCTAACTATGGCTACACCTTC. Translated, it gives CAWSVTPNYGYTF.

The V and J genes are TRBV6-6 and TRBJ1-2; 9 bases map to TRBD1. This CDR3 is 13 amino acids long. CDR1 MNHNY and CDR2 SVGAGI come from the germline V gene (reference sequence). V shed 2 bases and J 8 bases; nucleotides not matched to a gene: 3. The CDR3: CASSYTGGTGYTF. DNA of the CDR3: TGTGCCAGCAGTTACACAGGGGGCACAGGCTACACCTTC.